This T cell receptor (beta chain) was documented in a study of T cell changes during pregnancy in multiple sclerosis (dated by TCRdb to the late 2010s). Turning to the overall study: Changes in the T cell repertoire over the course of pregnancy were examined in this study in women with multiple sclerosis.

The library came from the immunoSEQ multiplex PCR assay. What TCRdb holds here is the immuneACCESS table cut down to in-frame rearrangements. Part of the clones is not present; checked against another copy, under half of the missing clones reflect an unresolved V gene, and the others are unexplained. This sample comprises around 80,000 clones, 90% to 95% of them detected only once. 1.1% of the sample is held by the ten biggest clonotypes. About this clone itself: The antigen it binds to is not known. The sample holds no much larger clone one base away, and base qualities are not on file.

Sequenced material: peripheral blood, taken in the second trimester of pregnancy. This clonotype was sampled from a female donor with multiple sclerosis, enrolled in a pregnancy study.

This receptor has the CDR3 CATRGGYGQATANTEAFF. The DNA sequence follows: TGTGCCACTCGGGGGGGATACGGACAGGCAACTGCGAACACTGAAGCTTTCTTT. The V gene is TRBV2 and the J gene is TRBJ1-1; 7 junctional bases match TRBD1. V and J are trimmed by 10 bases and 1 base, and the gene matches miss 21 bases of the junction. From a lookup of the germline V gene, CDR1 and CDR2 are SNHLY and FYNNEI. The CDR3 has 18 amino acids, counting the end cysteine and phenylalanine. Of all the DNA, just the CDR3 is kept, 54 bases in frame from base 1. Joined to the reference TRBV2 and TRBJ1-1 proteins, this CDR3 gives the full variable domain: EPEVTQTPSHQVTQMGQEVILRCVPISNHLYFYWYRQILGQKVEFLVSFYNNEISEKSEIFDDQFSVERPDGSNFTLKIRSTKLEDSAMYFCATRGGYGQATANTEAFFGQGTRLTVV.